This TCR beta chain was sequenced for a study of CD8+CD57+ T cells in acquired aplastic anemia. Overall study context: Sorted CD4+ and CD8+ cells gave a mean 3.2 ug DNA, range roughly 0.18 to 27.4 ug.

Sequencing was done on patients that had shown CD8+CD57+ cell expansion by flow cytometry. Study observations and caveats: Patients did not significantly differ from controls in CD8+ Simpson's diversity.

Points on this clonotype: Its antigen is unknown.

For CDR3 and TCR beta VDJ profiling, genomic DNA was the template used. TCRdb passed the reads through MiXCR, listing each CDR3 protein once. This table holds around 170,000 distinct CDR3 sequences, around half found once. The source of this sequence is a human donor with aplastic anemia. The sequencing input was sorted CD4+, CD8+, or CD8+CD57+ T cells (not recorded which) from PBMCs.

In nucleotides, the CDR3 is TGTGCCACCCGACCCGGGACAGTGAGACAAGAGACCCAGTACTTC. Protein product: CATRPGTVRQETQYF. The rearrangement joins TRBV5-8 to TRBJ2-5; TRBD1 matches 7 bases. This CDR3 has 15 residues. Germline V gene sequence: CDR1 SGHTS, CDR2 YDEGEE. With V trimmed by 9 bases and J by 2 bases, 13 bases remained unmatched. Looking up the rest from reference TRBV5-8 and TRBJ2-5 gives the full variable domain: EAGVTQSPTHLIKTRGQQATLRCSPISGHTSVYWYQQALGLGLQFLLWYDEGEERNRGNFPPRFSGRQFPNYSSELNVNALELEDSALYLCATRPGTVRQETQYFGPGTRLLVL.